These T cell receptor beta chains were read from a single sample in a study of long-term antiretroviral therapy in people with HIV. Repertoires were generated with immunoSEQ multiplex PCR, while TCRdb's copy carries only in-frame clones and drops some. Of about 12,000 clones detected, 82% appear once; the ten largest clones hold 15% to 20%. The material was unsorted PBMCs, obtained 8 to 8.5 years after starting antiretroviral therapy. The source is a man aged 45-65 years with HIV. The CDR3 runs from the conserved cysteine through the conserved F or W. A D gene is named only where the DNA matches it firmly. Clone sizes are given selectively: once, few, many, or a class where the clone is expanded.

d_call	j_call	clone_size	v_call	cdr3_nt	cdr3_aa
-	TRBJ1-4	-	TRBV7-8	TGTGCCAGCAGCTTAGAAATTCAGCCGGACTCAGATGAAAAACTGTTTTTT	CASSLEIQPDSDEKLFF
-	TRBJ2-1	-	TRBV27	TGTGCCAGCAGTTTAGGTGAGGGGCGCGAGCAGTTCTTC	CASSLGEGREQFF
TRBD1	TRBJ1-5	few	TRBV6-5	TGTGCCAGCGGCCGGGACAGGGCCAATCAGCCCCAGCATTTT	CASGRDRANQPQHF
-	TRBJ2-3	-	TRBV5-6	TGTGCCAGCTCTTGGGGGGGGCCAGATACGCAGTATTTT	CASSWGGPDTQYF
TRBD1	TRBJ1-1	-	TRBV4-2	TGTGCCAGCAGCACAGGACAGGGACCTGAAGCTTTCTTT	CASSTGQGPEAFF
-	TRBJ1-1	-	TRBV19	TGTGCCAGTAGTCTACAGGGAGGGGACACTGAAGCTTTCTTT	CASSLQGGDTEAFF
TRBD2	TRBJ2-1	few	TRBV9	TGTGCCAGCAGCGTACCTAGCGGGGGCGGCGATGAGCAGTTCTTC	CASSVPSGGGDEQFF
TRBD1	TRBJ1-1	few	TRBV19	TGTGCCAGTAGTGACCCCGGGACAGCCCTCGAAGCTTTCTTT	CASSDPGTALEAFF
TRBD1	TRBJ2-7	-	TRBV13	TGTGCCAGCAGCTCGACAGGGTTTTCCGAGCAGTACTTC	CASSSTGFSEQYF
TRBD2	TRBJ2-7	-	TRBV2	TGTGCCAGCAGCGAGGGACTAGCGGGGGGATTCTACGAGCAGTACTTC	CASSEGLAGGFYEQYF
-	TRBJ1-5	-	TRBV5-1	TGCGCCAGCAGCCCCTACGGGGGCGAGAGCAATCAGCCCCAGCATTTT	CASSPYGGESNQPQHF
TRBD1	TRBJ1-1	-	TRBV6-1	TGTGCCAGCAGTGAAGGGACCGGGACAGGGACTGAAGCTTTCTTT	CASSEGTGTGTEAFF
-	TRBJ1-3	-	TRBV6-5	TGTGCCAGCAGTGCTCGGGGGCCGGGGTACACCATATATTTT	CASSARGPGYTIYF
-	TRBJ2-7	few	TRBV7-9	TGTGCCAGCGAGGGAGGTGGGAGCTACGAGCAGTACTTC	CASEGGGSYEQYF
-	TRBJ2-1	-	TRBV29-1	TGCAGCGCCCTGGAGGGCGAAGTCTACAATGAGCAGTTCTTC	CSALEGEVYNEQFF
-	TRBJ2-7	-	TRBV7-8	TGTGCCAGCAGCCCCGGTGACGGGGGGCTATACGAGCAGTACTTC	CASSPGDGGLYEQYF
-	TRBJ2-2	-	TRBV4-2	TGTGCCAGCAGCCAAGTAGCTTCGGATCCCGGGGAGCTGTTTTTT	CASSQVASDPGELFF
-	TRBJ2-7	-	TRBV7-2	TGTGCCAGCAGCCTTACCTACGAGCAGTACTTC	CASSLTYEQYF
-	TRBJ2-2	once	TRBV6-5	TGTGCCAGCAGTTACTCGAAAGGGGGCACCGGGGAGCTGTTTTTT	CASSYSKGGTGELFF
-	TRBJ1-6	-	TRBV10-2	TGCGCCTCTAAGGGGAATTCACCCCTCCACTTT	CASKGNSPLHF
-	TRBJ2-7	-	TRBV27	TGTGCCAGCAAAGAGAAACTCCTTTCCTACGAGCAGTACTTC	CASKEKLLSYEQYF
-	TRBJ1-4	-	TRBV7-8	TGTGCCAGCAGCGGGGCAACTAATGAAAAACTGTTTTTT	CASSGATNEKLFF
TRBD2	TRBJ2-7	once	TRBV29-1	TGCAGCGTCGTAGCGGGGCCCTACGAGCAGTACTTC	CSVVAGPYEQYF
-	TRBJ2-1	-	TRBV9	TGTGCCAGCAGCGGAACTACCGGGCCTGAGCAGTTCTTC	CASSGTTGPEQFF
TRBD1	TRBJ1-3	-	TRBV29-1	TGCAGCGTTGACGAGCGGGACAGGGGAAACACCATATATTTT	CSVDERDRGNTIYF
-	TRBJ1-6	-	TRBV5-6	TGTGCCAGCAGCTTGGAAGGGGACACTTATTTTTATTCACCCCTCCACTTT	CASSLEGDTYFYSPLHF
-	TRBJ2-7	-	TRBV5-6	TGTGCCAGCAGCTTGGACGTTTACGAGCAGTACTTC	CASSLDVYEQYF